The 31 T cell receptor beta chains reported below all come from one sample, sequenced in a study of T cells in Graves' hyperthyroidism and ophthalmopathy. Amplification yielded TCR beta CDR3 regions, with RNA transcripts as the source. A set of HTBI primers served as the primers for a first-round RT-PCR of the TCR CDR3. TCRdb recomputed calls from the multiplex PCR reads with MiXCR, one row per CDR3 protein. The profile covers approximately 510,000 distinct CDR3 sequences, with 40% to 50% appearing a single time and about two fifths taken by the ten largest. The sample was peripheral blood or thyroid tissue (not recorded which). Source of these receptors: an adult woman with Graves' disease, either hyperthyroidism or ophthalmopathy (not recorded which).

This clonotype showed up many times. J is TRBJ2-5 and V is TRBV14; D call uncertain. Trimming removed 0 bases from V and 6 bases from J, with 11 bases in between. From germline, CDR1 is SGHDN and CDR2 FVKESK. CDR3 size: 14 residues. The CDR3 here is CASSQDWSVQTQYF. In DNA, the CDR3 is TGTGCCAGCAGCCAAGACTGGAGCGTCCAGACCCAGTACTTC.

To note about this clonotype: A much larger clone differs by one base, so this may be a read error. The V gene is TRBV7-2, the J gene TRBJ2-5, with no clear D. CDR3 length: 11 amino acids. Looked up from germline, CDR1 is SGHTA and CDR2 is FQGNSA. Here the CDR3 reads CASSYQEAQYF. For the CDR3, the DNA is TGTGCCAGCAGCTACCAAGAGGCCCAGTACTTC.

As for this clonotype: Relative to the germline gene, one junction end is altered; a read error may explain this. The chain joins TRBV2 to TRBJ2-5; 8 bases match TRBD2. Germline CDR1 SNHLY, CDR2 FYNNEI. This CDR3 has 15 amino acids. The CDR3 is CASSEAGGAGGLPEF. In DNA form, the CDR3 reads TGTGCCAGCAGTGAAGCTGGAGGGGCGGGAGGCTTACCAGAATTC.

The chain carries TRBV14 and TRBJ2-5, with D unclear. Trimming stripped 1 base from V and 5 bases from J, with 14 bases between. The CDR3 sequence is 15 residues long. Germline V lookup: CDR1 SGHDN, CDR2 FVKESK. DNA of the CDR3: TGTGCCAGCAGCCAAGCACCAGGACGGACGGAGACCCAGTACTTC. Protein sequence: CASSQAPGRTETQYF.

This rearrangement joins TRBV5-5 to TRBJ1-2; 8 nucleotides agree with TRBD1. V was clipped by 4 bases and J by 5 bases; unmatched bases: 7. The CDR3 is 14 amino acids. Germline V CDR1 and CDR2: SGHKS, YYEKEE (reference sequence). CDR3 residues: CASSPRQGRYGYTF. The CDR3 nucleotides are TGTGCCAGCAGCCCCCGACAGGGGCGATATGGCTACACCTTC. Full variable domain (outside the CDR3, taken from reference TRBV5-5 and TRBJ1-2): DAGVTQSPTHLIKTRGQQVTLRCSPISGHKSVSWYQQVLGQGPQFIFQYYEKEERGRGNFPDRFSARQFPNYSSELNVNALLLGDSALYLCASSPRQGRYGYTFGSGTRLTVV.

This clonotype was detected a few times. V is TRBV12-3 or TRBV12-4 and J is TRBJ2-6; D is undetermined. This CDR3 is 16 amino acids long. Trimming stripped 2 bases from V and 2 bases from J, with 10 bases between. The CDR3 sequence: CASSLNVGTGANVLTF. The CDR3 DNA sequence: TGTGCCAGCAGTTTAAACGTGGGGACTGGGGCCAACGTCCTGACTTTC.

Ten or more counts support this clonotype. CDR3 nucleotides: TGTGCCAGTAGTCCTACAGGGGTGGGCAGCAATCAGCCCCAGCATTTT. Its protein product is CASSPTGVGSNQPQHF. The chain has TRBV19 and TRBJ1-5, with 7 bases fitting TRBD1. The CDR3 is made up of 16 amino acids. V lost 5 bases, J lost 1 base, and 8 bases stayed unmatched. CDR1 LNHDA and CDR2 SQIVND come from the germline V gene (reference sequence).

This clonotype was detected ten times or more. V usage is TRBV4-2 and J usage is TRBJ1-1, with 7 nucleotides matching TRBD1. Germline lookup yields CDR1 LGHNA and CDR2 YNFKEQ. V dropped 2 bases and J dropped 7; count of bases not matched to a gene: 7. The CDR3 has 14 amino acids. The CDR3 is CASSQPDRVNEAFF. CDR3 DNA: TGTGCCAGCAGCCAACCTGACAGGGTGAATGAAGCTTTCTTT.

The table lists this clonotype with a few counts. The chain carries TRBV28 and TRBJ1-1; D remains ambiguous. The germline V gene encodes CDR1 MDHEN and CDR2 SYDVKM. V was shortened by 0 bases and J by 6 bases, with 8 bases between the two germline ends. The CDR3 extends over 13 amino acids. The CDR3 region is CASSLWTSPEAFF. The CDR3 bases are TGTGCCAGCAGTTTATGGACTAGCCCTGAAGCTTTCTTT.

The rearrangement uses TRBV29-1 and TRBJ2-5; D not certain. This CDR3 is built from 13 residues. Germline CDR1 SQVTM, CDR2 ANQGSEA. Trimming stripped 1 base from V and 9 bases from J, with 15 bases between. DNA of the CDR3: TGCAGCGTTGAAGCGGACGGTGCTAAGGCCCAGTACTTC. Translating gives CSVEADGAKAQYF.

This chain's CDR3 is CSALRGHEAFF. The CDR3 DNA reads as TGCAGTGCACTCAGGGGGCACGAAGCTTTCTTT. The chain combines TRBV20-1 with TRBJ1-1, with 8 bases lining up with TRBD1. V lost 6 bases and J lost 8; bases outside the gene matches: 5. The CDR3 covers 11 residues. Germline CDR1 reads DFQATT; CDR2 reads SNEGSKA (reference sequence).

This clonotype has a handful of counts. The chain uses TRBV29-1 and TRBJ2-1; 7 bases line up with TRBD2. Germline V gene sequence: CDR1 SQVTM, CDR2 ANQGSEA. Germline trimming cut 7 bases from V and 4 bases from J; bases unmatched to any gene: 10. The CDR3 has 14 amino acids. Written as DNA, the CDR3 is TGCAGCGCTGTTCAGGCGGGACTATACAATGAGCAGTTCTTC. Amino acid sequence: CSAVQAGLYNEQFF.

This chain connects TRBV7-9 to TRBJ1-2, with unresolved D. CDR1 is SEHNR and CDR2 is FQNEAQ in the germline V gene (reference sequence). V was shortened by 5 bases and J by 2 bases, with 15 bases between the two germline ends. CDR3 size: 15 residues. The CDR3 region has the DNA TGTGCCAGCAGCCCTTACTTAGGGAGGAACTATGGCTACACCTTC. Translated, it gives CASSPYLGRNYGYTF.

This clonotype showed up many times. V and J are TRBV7-2 and TRBJ2-7; 8 positions match TRBD1. This CDR3 has 14 amino acids. The V segment lost 3 bases and the J segment 0 bases; nucleotides outside the gene matches: 1. The germline CDR1 and CDR2 sequences are SGHTA and FQGNSA. The CDR3 DNA sequence: TGTGCCAGCAGCTTTGGACAGGGCTCCTACGAGCAGTACTTC. Protein: CASSFGQGSYEQYF. Full variable domain (rest looked up from reference TRBV7-2 and TRBJ2-7): GAGVSQSPSNKVTEKGKDVELRCDPISGHTALYWYRQSLGQGLEFLIYFQGNSAPDKSGLPSDRFSAERTGGSVSTLTIQRTQQEDSAVYLCASSFGQGSYEQYFGPGTRLTVT.

The chain is built from TRBV20-1 and TRBJ2-5; 12 nucleotides align to TRBD2. V lost 5 bases and J lost 5; bases outside the gene matches: 9. The CDR3 loop spans 15 amino acids. Germline lookup yields CDR1 DFQATT and CDR2 SNEGSKA (reference sequence). CDR3 region: CSAPRTSGAIETQYF. The CDR3 nucleotides are TGCAGTGCTCCACGGACTAGCGGGGCCATCGAGACCCAGTACTTC.

The chain is built from TRBV7-9 and TRBJ2-2; D call uncertain. The CDR3 loop spans 12 amino acids. Per germline, CDR1 SEHNR and CDR2 FQNEAQ (reference sequence). Trimming removed 0 bases from V and 8 bases from J, with 4 bases in between. DNA of the CDR3: TGTGCCAGCAGCTTAGCGCCAGGGGAGCTGTTTTTT. Protein: CASSLAPGELFF.

This clonotype has more than one count but fewer than ten. CDR3 sequence (DNA): TGTGCCAGCAGTGCCGGGACAGGCGGCTACACCTTC. It yields the protein CASSAGTGGYTF. The chain couples TRBV25-1 to TRBJ1-2, with TRBD1 identical over 8 bases. V trimming: 4 bases; J trimming: 8 bases; junction bases outside the gene matches: 3. Germline CDR1 reads MGHDK; CDR2 reads SYGVNS. This CDR3 region has 12 residues.

The V call is TRBV10-3, the J call TRBJ1-4; TRBD1 is a possible D gene (5 bases). Trimming removed 10 bases at V and 6 bases at J, with 21 bases between. The germline gives CDR1 ENHRY, CDR2 SYGVKD. The CDR3 runs to 15 residues. The CDR3 DNA follows: TGTGCCAGCAGGAACAGACAGAGAGAAGATGAAAAACTGTTTTTT. Protein product: CASRNRQREDEKLFF.

This clonotype came up a few times. The chain links TRBV29-1 to TRBJ2-7, with 8 nucleotides matching TRBD2. The ends lost 4 bases at V and 0 bases at J; junction bases unmatched: 5. The CDR3 is 14 residues long. The germline V gene encodes CDR1 SQVTM and CDR2 ANQGSEA. The CDR3 reads CSVVSSGLSYEQYF. DNA of the CDR3: TGCAGCGTTGTATCTAGCGGGCTCTCCTACGAGCAGTACTTC.

This clonotype appeared many times. The rearrangement joins TRBV20-1 to TRBJ2-7; 7 positions agree with TRBD1. V lost 2 bases to trimming and J lost 4 bases; unmatched junction nucleotides: 8. The CDR3 totals 14 residues. CDR1 DFQATT and CDR2 SNEGSKA come from the germline V gene (reference sequence). CDR3 sequence: CSARRRTGGYEQYF. In DNA form, the CDR3 reads TGCAGTGCTAGAAGGAGGACAGGAGGATACGAGCAGTACTTC.

The chain recombines TRBV13 with TRBJ1-3, with D unclear. Germline loops: CDR1 PRHDT, CDR2 FYEKMQ (reference sequence). The CDR3 is 15 residues long. V was cut by 5 bases and J by 0 bases, with 11 bases left in between. CDR3 bases: TGTGCCAGCAGCCAAAGGGAAGACTCTGGAAACACCATATATTTT. The encoded protein is CASSQREDSGNTIYF.

To note about this clonotype: This may come from a read error, since a much larger clone is one base off. The CDR3 region is CASTMAGGGCTF. The CDR3 DNA reads TGTGCCAGCACAATGGCAGGGGGAGGCTGCACCTTC. The genes are TRBV6-1 and TRBJ1-2, with 7 bases identical to TRBD1. This CDR3 has 12 amino acids. Looked up from germline, CDR1 is MNHNS and CDR2 is SASEGT.

This clonotype was detected ten times or more. CDR3 amino acids: CASSPPGSNQPQHF. In DNA, the CDR3 is TGTGCCAGCAGCCCCCCCGGAAGCAATCAGCCCCAGCATTTT. This chain joins TRBV9 and TRBJ1-5; D unclear. There are 14 residues in the CDR3. V dropped 4 bases and J dropped 1 base, with 9 bases sitting between them. Germline values: CDR1 SGDLS, CDR2 YYNGEE.

This clonotype was detected a few times. The chain joins TRBV27 to TRBJ2-7; D is possibly TRBD1 (6 bases). This CDR3 is built from 14 residues. V was pared by 7 bases and J by 6 bases, with 19 bases between. Germline V gives CDR1 MNHEY, CDR2 SMNVEV (reference sequence). This CDR3 reads CASTTLRTGSEQYF. The DNA of the CDR3 is TGTGCCAGCACCACACTTCGTACAGGGAGCGAGCAGTACTTC.

The chain joins TRBV6-1 to TRBJ2-7; no clear D. Germline CDR1 is MNHNS and CDR2 is SASEGT. V lost 1 base to trimming and J lost 5 bases, with 12 bases between them. The length of the CDR3 is 14 residues. In DNA form, the CDR3 reads TGTGCCAGCAGTGAAGGGCAGAGTGCTGACGAGCAGTACTTC. This sequence encodes CASSEGQSADEQYF.

This chain joins TRBV10-2 and TRBJ2-7; TRBD2 aligns across 10 bases. CDR1 is WSHSY, CDR2 SAAADI, per germline. This CDR3 spans 14 amino acids. Trimming removed 2 bases from V and 5 bases from J; junction bases left unmatched: 3. DNA of the CDR3: TGCGCCAGCAGTGAGACTAGCGGGGATAACGAGCAGTACTTC. Translation gives CASSETSGDNEQYF.

V usage is TRBV10-1 and J usage is TRBJ1-1, with a tentative D call TRBD1 (5 bases). Germline V gene lookup returns CDR1 WNHNN and CDR2 SYGVQD (reference sequence). This CDR3 is 11 amino acids long. Trimming pared 7 bases from V and 6 bases from J, leaving 9 bases between. The CDR3 DNA sequence: TGCGCCAGCACCGGGACCGCTGAAGCTTTCTTT. This sequence encodes CASTGTAEAFF.

This clonotype has only a few counts. The chain joins TRBV7-8 to TRBJ2-5; 9 bases line up with TRBD2. Looked up from germline, CDR1 is SGHVS and CDR2 is FQNEAQ. V gave up 5 bases and J gave up 0 bases; unmatched junction bases: 7. The CDR3 runs to 16 residues. Written as DNA, the CDR3 is TGTGCCAGCAGCCGCCGACTAGCGGCAGACCAAGAGACCCAGTACTTC. Translation: CASSRRLAADQETQYF.

This clonotype appeared many times. V and J are TRBV20-1 and TRBJ2-5, with D possibly matching TRBD1 (6 bases). This CDR3 has 16 amino acids. V dropped 1 base and J dropped 3 bases, with 18 bases sitting between them. From germline, CDR1 is DFQATT and CDR2 SNEGSKA (reference sequence). The chain's CDR3 is CSARGGRSLSKETQYF. The CDR3 nucleotides are TGCAGTGCTAGAGGGGGGCGGAGCCTGAGCAAAGAGACCCAGTACTTC.

Turning to this clonotype: A much larger clone is a single base away; this may be a read error. The CDR3 DNA reads as TGTGCCACCAGTGACCCTGACAGTGAAGCTTTCTTT. It specifies CATSDPDSEAFF. V is TRBV24-1 and J is TRBJ1-1, with D possibly being TRBD1 (5 bases). Trimming pared 4 bases from V and 7 bases from J, leaving 9 bases between. Germline V CDR1 and CDR2: KGHDR, SFDVKD. The CDR3 contains 12 residues.

This rearrangement joins TRBV15 to TRBJ1-2; D unresolved. The V gene lost 0 bases and the J gene lost 0 bases, with 11 bases spanning the gap. CDR1 is LNHNV, CDR2 YYDKDF, per germline (reference sequence). CDR3 size: 16 residues. The CDR3 DNA reads as TGTGCCACCAGCAGAGAGGCGGCCAACACTAACTATGGCTACACCTTC. Encoded protein: CATSREAANTNYGYTF. The full variable domain, its missing parts supplied by reference TRBV15 and TRBJ1-2, is DAMVIQNPRYQVTQFGKPVTLSCSQTLNHNVMYWYQQKSSQAPKLLFHYYDKDFNNEADTPDNFQSRRPNTSFCFLDIRSPGLGDTAMYLCATSREAANTNYGYTFGSGTRLTVV.